The clone carrying this TCR beta chain was detected only once. Germline CDR1 is SGHTA and CDR2 is FQGNSA. The length of the CDR3 is 15 residues. With V trimmed by 1 base and J by 4 bases, 6 bases remained unmatched. Those who participated ranged in age from roughly 18 to 100 years and resided in under 25 US areas. Allocation to cohorts depended on clinical history reported by the participants. The data belong to a study of blood T cell repertoires in COVID-19. About the research overall: Some COVID-19 samples were acute and others convalescent; all came from the United States, Italy and Spain.

Original processing methods: Quantification of nucleated cells was approximated via reference gene primer amplification. Some clones are missing from TCRdb's copy, which holds only in-frame ones; the method was immunoSEQ multiplex PCR. V, J and clone size are taken as reported in that table, and D and trimming were inferred from the DNA itself. The table has 150,000 to 200,000 clones, 82% seen once. The TCR sequence derives from a woman aged 55-70 years with acute COVID-19. The genes are TRBV7-2 and TRBJ1-2; TRBD1 aligns across 7 bases. The sequenced sample was PBMCs or T cells enriched from blood (not recorded which). The CDR3 sequence: CASSLGGGLRYGYTF. The CDR3 coding sequence is TGTGCCAGCAGCTTAGGAGGGGGCTTGCGCTATGGCTACACCTTC. Complete variable domain (other parts from reference TRBV7-2 and TRBJ1-2): GAGVSQSPSNKVTEKGKDVELRCDPISGHTALYWYRQSLGQGLEFLIYFQGNSAPDKSGLPSDRFSAERTGGSVSTLTIQRTQQEDSAVYLCASSLGGGLRYGYTFGSGTRLTVV.